One sample yielded the 26 T cell receptor beta chains listed below, sequenced in a study of T cells in women clearing cervical HPV infection. Repertoires were generated with immunoSEQ multiplex PCR, while TCRdb's copy carries only in-frame clones and drops some. Its table records tens of thousands of clones. Sequenced sample: blood buffy coat. The receptors originated from a woman between 18 and 70 years old with a cervical HPV16 infection that either progressed to CIN3+ or cleared (not recorded which).

Note on this clone: The sequence runs out 3 residues before the end of the CDR3; the remainder is reconstructed from the germline J gene. The chain recombines TRBV4-1 with TRBJ2-7; a weak D match, TRBD2 (6 bases). V lost 0 bases, J lost 0 bases, and 12 bases lay in between. Per germline, CDR1 MGHRA and CDR2 YSYEKL. The CDR3 consists of 16 residues. The CDR3 DNA, read in part, is TGCGCCAGCAGCCAAGATGAGCGGGTCCCCTCCTACGAG. It translates to CASSQDERVPSYE. The CDR3 as a whole reads CASSQDERVPSYEQYF.

About this clone itself: Sequencing ends 3 residues short of the CDR3 end; the germline J gene provides the rest. This chain uses TRBV20-1 with TRBJ2-5; a possible D gene is TRBD1 (5 bases). Germline V gene data show CDR1 as DFQATT and CDR2 as SNEGSKA (reference sequence). The CDR3 has 16 residues. V was shortened by 6 bases and J by 5 bases, with 25 bases between the two germline ends. The CDR3 protein is CSASWASAPSGETQYF. The CDR3 bases that were read are TGCAGTGCCTCCTGGGCCAGCGCACCATCAGGGGAGACC.

About this clone: The read finishes 3 residues shy of the CDR3 end, and the germline J gene is used to complete it. The chain combines TRBV5-1 with TRBJ2-5; no reliable D call. V lost 0 bases and J lost 5, with 5 bases in between. CDR1 SGHRS and CDR2 YFSETQ come from the germline V gene. CDR3 length: 12 residues. The covered CDR3 bases are TGCGCCAGCAGCTTGGCCGGGGAGACC. As protein: CASSLAGET. The entire CDR3 is CASSLAGETQYF.

With respect to this clone: The read finishes 3 residues shy of the CDR3 end, and the germline J gene is used to complete it. The chain uses TRBV30 and TRBJ2-3; the D is unclear. CDR3 length: 11 residues. The germline V gene has CDR1 GTSNPN and CDR2 SVGIG (reference sequence). The V gene lost 2 bases and the J gene lost 6 bases, with 6 bases spanning the gap. The CDR3 loop reads CAWSPLDTQYF. The part of the CDR3 DNA that was read is TGTGCCTGGAGTCCGTTGGATACG.

To note about this clone: The sequenced fragment ends 3 residues before the CDR3 boundary, so the rest is inferred from the germline J gene. The genes are TRBV10-3 and TRBJ2-5, with TRBD2 matching 9 bases. Per the germline V gene, CDR1 is ENHRY and CDR2 is SYGVKD. The CDR3 is 16 amino acids. The V and J ends lost 6 bases and 0 bases, in that order; junction bases with no gene match: 8. This chain's CDR3 is CAIRGGSGGNQETQYF. Incomplete CDR3 DNA: TGTGCCATCAGGGGGGGGAGCGGGGGGAACCAAGAGACC.

Comments on this clone: The read terminates 3 residues ahead of where the CDR3 ends, so the germline J gene completes it. The V and J genes are TRBV11-3 and TRBJ2-1; 10 nucleotides match TRBD2. V shed 2 bases and J 5 bases; nucleotides not matched to a gene: 3. From germline, CDR1 is SGHNT and CDR2 YENEEA. The CDR3 contains 15 residues. The part of the CDR3 DNA that was read is TGTGCCAGCAGCTTAAGAGCGGGAGGGAACAATGAG. Amino acids: CASSLRAGGNNE. The entire CDR3 reads CASSLRAGGNNEQFF.

In the case of this clone: The read terminates 3 residues ahead of where the CDR3 ends, so the germline J gene completes it. The genes are TRBV18 and TRBJ2-3; D might be TRBD2 (6 bases). From germline, CDR1 is KGHSH and CDR2 LQKENI. This CDR3 is 15 amino acids long. The CDR3 sequence is CASSPGGQGEETQYF. The part of the CDR3 DNA that was read is TGTGCCAGCTCACCGGGGGGTCAGGGAGAAGAGACG. The whole variable domain, filled in from reference TRBV18 and TRBJ2-3, reads NAGVMQNPRHLVRRRGQEARLRCSPMKGHSHVYWYRQLPEEGLKFMVYLQKENIIDESGMPKERFSAEFPKEGPSILRIQQVVRGDSAAYFCASSPGGQGEETQYFGPGTRLTVL.

Turning to this clone: The read ends 3 residues shy of where the CDR3 ends; the end is completed using the germline J gene. The rearrangement joins TRBV6-1 to TRBJ2-5, with TRBD1 as a possible D gene (5 bases). From germline, CDR1 is MNHNS and CDR2 SASEGT. This CDR3 contains 13 residues. Deletions cut 6 bases from V and 2 bases from J, with 10 bases between. The DNA read from the CDR3 is TGTGCCAGCAGCGAACAGGTACAAGAGACC. Its protein product is CASSEQVQET. Given in full, the CDR3 is CASSEQVQETQYF.

As to this clone: The read halts 3 residues ahead of the CDR3 end, with the missing end drawn from the germline J gene. The chain employs TRBV20-1 and TRBJ2-2; no reliable D call. Trimming stripped 0 bases from V and 1 base from J, with 9 bases between. The CDR3 consists of 15 residues. Germline CDR1 DFQATT, CDR2 SNEGSKA (reference sequence). CDR3 region: CSAREGRKNTGELFF. The sequenced CDR3 bases are TGCAGTGCTAGAGAGGGCAGGAAGAACACCGGGGAG.

As for this clone: The CDR3 end lies 3 residues beyond the end of the read and is filled in from the germline J gene. V is TRBV2 and J is TRBJ2-7; perhaps TRBD2 as D (6 bases). The V end was cut by 8 bases, the J end by 2 bases, with 10 bases between. CDR1 and CDR2 from the germline V gene are SNHLY and FYNNEI. The CDR3 extends over 12 amino acids. CDR3 protein: CASDPGAYEQYF. Partial CDR3 DNA: TGTGCCAGCGACCCGGGGGCCTACGAG.

Note on this clone: The read halts 3 residues ahead of the CDR3 end, with the missing end drawn from the germline J gene. The chain is built from TRBV19 and TRBJ2-7; 9 bases agree with TRBD1. Per the germline V gene, CDR1 is LNHDA and CDR2 is SQIVND (reference sequence). Unmatched junction bases numbered 8, after V lost 9 bases and J lost 5 bases. The length of the CDR3 is 13 residues. The sequenced part of the CDR3 DNA is TGTGCCAGCCGGGACAGGGCAAGGAACGAG. Protein sequence: CASRDRARNE. The CDR3 in full is CASRDRARNEQYF.

CDR3 bases read: TGTGCCAGCTCACCACCATCCAGGGGCGTCGGTTATGGC. Protein product: CASSPPSRGVGYG. The CDR3 reads in full as CASSPPSRGVGYGYTF. The chain carries TRBV18 and TRBJ1-2, with D possibly TRBD1 on 6 matching bases. Read sequence stops 3 residues before the CDR3 end, and the germline J gene provides the missing end. This CDR3 is 16 amino acids long. V lost 0 bases and J lost 5, with 16 bases in between. CDR1 is KGHSH, CDR2 LQKENI, per germline. Based on the CDR3 plus reference TRBV18 and TRBJ1-2, the full variable domain is NAGVMQNPRHLVRRRGQEARLRCSPMKGHSHVYWYRQLPEEGLKFMVYLQKENIIDESGMPKERFSAEFPKEGPSILRIQQVVRGDSAAYFCASSPPSRGVGYGYTFGSGTRLTVV.

With respect to this clone: Read sequence stops 3 residues before the CDR3 end, and the germline J gene provides the missing end. The V call is TRBV20-1, the J call TRBJ1-5; 7 bases map to TRBD1. V was clipped by 5 bases and J by 3 bases; unmatched bases: 7. The CDR3 length is 14 residues. Germline CDR1 and CDR2: DFQATT and SNEGSKA (reference sequence). The sequenced part of the CDR3 DNA is TGCAGTGCTGCCCAACAGGGGTTCAATCAGCCC. Translated: CSAAQQGFNQP. The whole CDR3 protein reads CSAAQQGFNQPQHF.

As to this clone: The missing CDR3 end, 3 residues past where the read stops, is filled in from the germline J gene. This chain links TRBV11-1 with TRBJ2-4, with D perhaps matching TRBD2 (5 bases). The CDR3 consists of 14 residues. Trimming removed 2 bases at V and 5 bases at J, with 10 bases between. Per germline, CDR1 SGHAT and CDR2 FQDESV (reference sequence). Here the CDR3 reads CASSLSTGENIQYF. Partial CDR3 DNA: TGTGCCAGCAGCTTAAGTACCGGGGAAAACATT.

Regarding this clone: The read is 3 residues too short to cover the CDR3 end, so that end is filled in from the germline J gene. The gene calls are TRBV18 and TRBJ2-2; 9 nucleotides match TRBD2. The V gene's germline CDR1 is KGHSH and CDR2 LQKENI. J gave up 3 bases and V 2 bases, and 10 bases lay outside the gene matches. The CDR3 runs to 18 residues. CDR3 bases read: TGTGCCAGCTCACCAAAAGATGTTTTAGCGGGAGACACCGGGGAG. Its translation is CASSPKDVLAGDTGE. The CDR3 reads in full as CASSPKDVLAGDTGELFF.

Concerning this clone itself: The read ends 3 residues early relative to the CDR3; the germline J gene fills the gap. The chain couples TRBV20-1 to TRBJ2-2; 9 bases are a match to TRBD2. The V segment lost 6 bases and the J segment 6 bases; nucleotides outside the gene matches: 11. The CDR3 is 15 amino acids. Germline lookup yields CDR1 DFQATT and CDR2 SNEGSKA (reference sequence). The covered CDR3 bases are TGCAGTGCCCGGGTAGCGGGAGAAGGGGCCGGGGAG. The encoded protein is CSARVAGEGAGE. The entire CDR3 is CSARVAGEGAGELFF.

To note about this clone: The CDR3 extends 3 residues past the end of the read, so its final part is completed from the germline J gene. The chain joins TRBV6-2 or TRBV6-3 to TRBJ1-1; TRBD1 aligns across 8 bases. The germline gives CDR1 MNHEY, CDR2 SVGEGT. With 4 bases clipped from V and 3 bases from J, the junction kept 7 bases outside the gene matches. CDR3 size: 15 residues. CDR3: CASSWGQDIDTEAFF. The sequenced part of the CDR3 DNA is TGTGCCAGCAGTTGGGGACAGGACATCGACACTGAA.

For this clone: With the read ending 3 residues before the CDR3 end, the germline J gene is used to fill in that end. The chain combines TRBV30 with TRBJ1-6; the match to TRBD1 covers 7 bases. CDR3 size: 14 residues. CDR1 GTSNPN and CDR2 SVGIG come from the germline V gene (reference sequence). V trimming: 6 bases; J trimming: 0 bases; junction bases outside the gene matches: 2. The sequenced CDR3 bases are TGTGCCTGCCGGGACAGCTCCTATAATTCACCC. Amino acid sequence: CACRDSSYNSP. The whole CDR3 sequence reads CACRDSSYNSPLHF.

A remark on this clone: The read ends 3 residues before the CDR3 terminus; that terminus is restored from the germline J gene. This chain joins TRBV7-3 and TRBJ2-1; weak D call: TRBD1 (6 bases). Germline assignment: CDR1 SGHTA and CDR2 FQGTGA. V lost 2 bases to trimming and J lost 5 bases, with 22 bases between them. The CDR3 consists of 18 residues. Here the CDR3 reads CASSLPGEKSRDNNEQFF. CDR3 DNA (partial): TGTGCCAGCAGCTTACCTGGGGAGAAATCCCGGGACAACAATGAG.

With respect to this clone: The DNA ends 3 residues before the CDR3 does, and the rest of the CDR3 is filled in from the germline J gene. The V call is TRBV5-1, the J call TRBJ2-3; the match to TRBD2 covers 14 bases. The length of the CDR3 is 16 residues. In germline, CDR1 is SGHRS, CDR2 YFSETQ. Partial CDR3 DNA: TGCGCCAGCAGCTTGGAGGGGACTAGCGGGAGTGAGACG. The encoded protein is CASSLEGTSGSET. The whole CDR3 sequence reads CASSLEGTSGSETQYF.

Note on this clone: The DNA ends 3 residues before the CDR3 does, and the rest of the CDR3 is filled in from the germline J gene. The V call is TRBV30, the J call TRBJ2-2, with a weak D call TRBD2 (6 bases). The CDR3 extends over 17 amino acids. V dropped 0 bases and J dropped 4 bases, with 18 bases sitting between them. Germline lookup yields CDR1 GTSNPN and CDR2 SVGIG (reference sequence). The CDR3 bases that were read are TGTGCCTGGAGTGTACTTATCGGGTTCGGGGGCACCGGGGAG. Translation gives CAWSVLIGFGGTGE. The full CDR3 is CAWSVLIGFGGTGELFF.

On this clone itself: With the read ending 3 residues before the CDR3 end, the germline J gene is used to fill in that end. The genes are TRBV9 and TRBJ2-3; D is ambiguous. Germline lookup yields CDR1 SGDLS and CDR2 YYNGEE. Trimming removed 2 bases at V and 0 bases at J, with 7 bases between. The CDR3 extends over 14 amino acids. CDR3 loop: CASSVSPSTDTQYF. The part of the CDR3 DNA that was read is TGTGCCAGCAGCGTTAGTCCTAGCACAGATACG.

To note about this clone: The CDR3 is cut off 3 residues early in the read; its end comes from the germline J gene. J is TRBJ2-1 and V is TRBV7-3, with D tentatively TRBD2 (6 bases). Trimming took 4 bases from V and 5 from J, leaving 12 bases between them. Germline CDR1 is SGHTA and CDR2 is FQGTGA. The CDR3 length is 14 residues. CDR3 protein: CASSSYPGDNEQFF. The DNA read from the CDR3 is TGTGCCAGCAGCTCCTACCCGGGGGACAATGAG.

About this clone: The CDR3 goes on 3 residues after the read ends, and that part is filled in from the germline J gene. The chain carries TRBV5-1 and TRBJ2-3; 11 positions match TRBD2. CDR1 is SGHRS, CDR2 YFSETQ, per germline. Trimming took 4 bases from V and 0 from J; bases not matched to a gene: 7. The CDR3 runs to 17 residues. The CDR3 loop is CASSPGTSGASTDTQYF. The sequenced part of the CDR3 DNA is TGCGCCAGCAGCCCAGGGACTAGCGGTGCTAGCACAGATACG. Using reference TRBV5-1 and TRBJ2-3 for the parts outside the CDR3, the full variable domain is KAGVTQTPRYLIKTRGQQVTLSCSPISGHRSVSWYQQTPGQGLQFLFEYFSETQRNKGNFPGRFSGRQFSNSRSEMNVSTLELGDSALYLCASSPGTSGASTDTQYFGPGTRLTVL.

Here the CDR3 reads CASRRGGTGTGTSSYEQYF. The CDR3 DNA, read in part, is TGCGCCAGCCGCCGTGGGGGGACCGGGACAGGGACGAGCTCCTACGAG. The chain recombines TRBV5-1 with TRBJ2-7, with TRBD1 matching 9 bases. Coverage ceases 3 residues before the CDR3 finishes, and the germline J gene fills in the end. CDR3 length: 19 amino acids. Germline CDR1 SGHRS, CDR2 YFSETQ. Losses at the gene ends were 7 bases for V and 0 bases for J; bases not matched to a gene: 20.

In the case of this clone: The read finishes 3 residues shy of the CDR3 end, and the germline J gene is used to complete it. The chain is built from TRBV6-1 and TRBJ2-7; TRBD2 agrees at 7 bases. The CDR3 is made up of 16 amino acids. The germline gives CDR1 MNHNS, CDR2 SASEGT. The J segment lost 1 base and the V segment lost 4 bases, leaving 10 bases of the junction unmatched. CDR3 DNA (partial): TGTGCCAGCAGTGTGTTAATTACTAGCGTATCCTACGAG. This translates into CASSVLITSVSYE. The full-length CDR3 reads as CASSVLITSVSYEQYF.